This T cell receptor beta chain originates from a study of CD8+ T cells in alopecia areata. Study results and limitations: Lesional scalp, especially alopecia totalis/universalis, showed higher clonality than normal scalp.

Notes on this clone: Antigen specificity is unknown.

The treatment here: oral pan-JAK inhibitor, 5-10 mg twice daily. The CDR3 has 13 amino acids. Germline CDR1 SQVTM, CDR2 ANQGSEA. The V and J ends lost 6 bases and 2 bases respectively, with 13 bases between them. Sequencing used cDNA as its template, made by extracting RNA and reverse transcribing it. Assay: immunoSEQ multiplex PCR; the TCRdb copy retains only in-frame clones and omits some. The table shows about 200,000 clones, with under 60% occurring only once. The receptor's source is a human donor with alopecia areata. The sequences come from CD4+ T cells sorted from blood, collected at week 4, from a patient treated with tofacitinib. The chain employs TRBV29-1 and TRBJ1-1, with TRBD1 as a possible D gene (5 bases). The CDR3 spells CSVLPGLNTEAFF. The CDR3 nucleotides read TGCAGCGTCCTTCCGGGACTTAACACTGAAGCTTTCTTT.